These 31 T cell receptor beta chains share one sample of origin, sequenced in a study of T cells in Graves' hyperthyroidism and ophthalmopathy. Authors of the study amplified TCR beta CDR3 regions from RNA transcripts. During a first-round RT-PCR of the TCR CDR3, the HTBI primer set was used. MiXCR was run by TCRdb on the multiplex PCR reads, yielding one entry per CDR3 protein. This repertoire shows under 400,000 distinct CDR3 sequences, about 12% found once; its top ten account for around 9.2%. Source material: blood. All receptors derive from a woman in her late teens or twenties with Graves' hyperthyroidism.

This clonotype has more than one count but fewer than ten. An end of the junction differs from the germline gene, which may be a read error. The chain links TRBV7-2 to TRBJ2-7; D remains unclear. This CDR3 has 13 residues. The germline V gene has CDR1 SGHTA and CDR2 FQGNSA. The CDR3 DNA is TGTGCCAGCAGCTTAGGGAGAACCTACGTGCAGTACTTC. Translated, it gives CASSLGRTYVQYF.

In this sample, this clonotype turned up many times. The chain has TRBV25-1 and TRBJ2-3, with 9 bases aligning to TRBD2. V was pared by 7 bases and J by 3 bases, with 11 bases of the junction left unmatched. Germline CDR1 MGHDK, CDR2 SYGVNS. This CDR3 region has 16 residues. The CDR3 DNA reads as TGTGCCAGCACCGAAGGAGCTAGCGGGGATACAGATACGCAGTATTTT. Its translation: CASTEGASGDTDTQYF.

This clonotype has more than one count but fewer than ten. This chain connects TRBV6-2 or TRBV6-3 to TRBJ1-1; D is ambiguous. The germline V gene has CDR1 MNHEY and CDR2 SVGEGT. Trimming left V 11 bases short and J 4 bases short, with 17 bases between. This CDR3 is 13 amino acids long. DNA for the CDR3: TGTGCCGGTTCGTTTTCGGGGTCCACTGAAGCTTTCTTT. Protein: CAGSFSGSTEAFF.

Many counts were recorded for this clonotype. This sequence joins TRBV6-5 and TRBJ2-5; D gene unclear. V dropped 2 bases and J dropped 5 bases, with 9 bases sitting between them. This CDR3 region has 13 residues. Germline CDR1 is MNHEY and CDR2 is SVGAGI. CDR3 region: CASSYRVWETQYF. CDR3 nucleotides: TGTGCCAGCAGTTACCGGGTGTGGGAGACCCAGTACTTC.

Ten or more counts support this clonotype. V and J are TRBV12-3 or TRBV12-4 and TRBJ2-3; TRBD1 is a possible D gene (6 bases). Trimming removed 6 bases at V and 2 bases at J, with 18 bases between. The CDR3 is made up of 16 amino acids. The CDR3 reads CASSPQTGFLTDTQYF. For the CDR3, the DNA is TGTGCCAGCAGCCCCCAGACAGGTTTTCTCACAGATACGCAGTATTTT.

There are many counts of this clonotype. The chain carries TRBV14 and TRBJ2-3, with D tentatively TRBD2 (6 bases). V was shortened by 6 bases and J by 0 bases, with 19 bases between the two germline ends. Germline CDR1 reads SGHDN; CDR2 reads FVKESK. This CDR3 contains 17 residues. CDR3 region: CASSYTRGTASTDTQYF. CDR3 in DNA: TGTGCCAGCAGTTACACGCGCGGGACTGCTAGCACAGATACGCAGTATTTT.

There are many counts of this clonotype. Mismatch with germline at one junction end may stem from a read error. V usage is TRBV28 and J usage is TRBJ1-1; a possible D gene is TRBD1 (6 bases). The CDR3 covers 15 residues. CDR1 MDHEN and CDR2 SYDVKM come from the germline V gene. CDR3 coding DNA: TGTGCCAGCAGTCACCCACAGGGTGTGAAAACTGAAGCTTTCTTT. This gives the protein CASSHPQGVKTEAFF.

This clonotype was counted ten times or more. The chain combines TRBV7-2 with TRBJ2-2, with no clear D. This CDR3 is built from 12 residues. Germline CDR1 and CDR2: SGHTA and FQGNSA. Trimming stripped 2 bases from V and 6 bases from J, with 4 bases between. The CDR3 spells CASSLFPGELFF. The CDR3 nucleotides are TGTGCCAGCAGCTTATTTCCCGGGGAGCTGTTTTTT.

This clonotype was seen many times. The rearrangement joins TRBV2 to TRBJ2-3; D unresolved. The length of the CDR3 is 12 residues. The V gene's germline CDR1 is SNHLY and CDR2 FYNNEI. V was shortened by 8 bases and J by 6 bases, with 12 bases between the two germline ends. This CDR3 is CASLGGGDTQYF. The CDR3 DNA is TGTGCCAGCCTCGGTGGTGGGGATACGCAGTATTTT.

This clonotype was found many times. J is TRBJ1-2 and V is TRBV28, with D possibly matching TRBD1 (6 bases). This CDR3 is built from 17 residues. The germline V gene encodes CDR1 MDHEN and CDR2 SYDVKM. With 4 bases removed from V and 1 base from J, the gap between germline ends came to 19 bases. CDR3 sequence (DNA): TGTGCCAGCAGTTCTTATGGTGACAGGCGCCTTAACTATGGCTACACCTTC. Its translation: CASSSYGDRRLNYGYTF.

This clonotype was observed many times. The chain joins TRBV7-9 to TRBJ2-7; D assignment may be TRBD1 or TRBD2 (5 bases each). Germline V gene data show CDR1 as SEHNR and CDR2 as FQNEAQ (reference sequence). The V and J ends lost 5 bases and 6 bases respectively, with 23 bases between them. The CDR3 loop spans 16 amino acids. Here the CDR3 reads CASSVFRDPGPSEQYF. CDR3 in DNA: TGTGCCAGCAGCGTATTCCGGGACCCGGGCCCTTCCGAGCAGTACTTC.

A word on this clonotype: A read error may be the cause here, since a much bigger clone is one base away. The J gene is TRBJ1-5, the V gene TRBV7-2, with unresolved D. This CDR3 has 19 amino acids. Germline V CDR1 and CDR2: SGHTA, FQGNSA. V lost 3 bases to trimming and J lost 5 bases, with 26 bases between them. DNA of the CDR3: TGTGCCAGCAGCTTGTTGGGGATCCCCACGTTCTGGAACGATCAGCCCCAGCATTTT. Residues: CASSLLGIPTFWNDQPQHF.

About this clonotype itself: This clone may be a read error of a much larger clone one base away. The missing conserved phenylalanine or tryptophan at the end of this CDR3 makes a read error likely. The CDR3 here is CATRPGTVLTDTQYS. The CDR3, as DNA: TGTGCCACCCGTCCGGGAACCGTCCTCACAGATACGCAGTATTCT. The chain uses TRBV24-1 and TRBJ2-3, with D possibly being TRBD2 (5 bases). This CDR3 is built from 15 residues. The germline V and J ends were trimmed by 9 bases and 2 bases, with 17 bases remaining between them. Germline lookup yields CDR1 KGHDR and CDR2 SFDVKD.

The chain has TRBV20-1 and TRBJ2-3, with no clear D. This CDR3 contains 16 residues. Trimming left V 3 bases short and J 0 bases short, with 16 bases between. Germline loops: CDR1 DFQATT, CDR2 SNEGSKA (reference sequence). The CDR3 here is CSARLDLQASTDTQYF. In nucleotides, the CDR3 is TGCAGTGCTAGGCTGGACCTACAAGCTAGCACAGATACGCAGTATTTT.

This clonotype occurred many times. The rearrangement joins TRBV28 to TRBJ2-7, with 8 bases aligning to TRBD2. V was clipped by 7 bases and J by 5 bases; unmatched bases: 7. CDR1 MDHEN and CDR2 SYDVKM come from the germline V gene. The CDR3 loop spans 13 amino acids. The CDR3 protein is CASTSGLGNEQYF. CDR3 coding DNA: TGTGCCAGCACCTCGGGACTAGGTAACGAGCAGTACTTC.

The sample holds many counts of this clonotype. The chain carries TRBV5-6 and TRBJ1-1; D not certain. Trimming took off 3 bases at V and 6 bases at J, with 9 bases between the two ends. The CDR3 has 12 residues. Germline CDR1 SGHDT, CDR2 YYEEEE. CDR3 protein: CASSSQPAEAFF. CDR3 nucleotide sequence: TGTGCCAGCAGCTCACAGCCGGCTGAAGCTTTCTTT.

The V gene is TRBV19, the J gene TRBJ2-1; TRBD1 matches 7 bases. V gave up 1 base and J gave up 7 bases; unmatched junction bases: 7. This CDR3 comprises 15 residues. Germline CDR1 reads LNHDA; CDR2 reads SQIVND (reference sequence). CDR3 region: CASSIVETGSNEQFF. The CDR3 DNA sequence: TGTGCCAGTAGTATAGTGGAGACAGGGTCTAATGAGCAGTTCTTC. Full variable domain (outside the CDR3, taken from reference TRBV19 and TRBJ2-1): DGGITQSPKYLFRKEGQNVTLSCEQNLNHDAMYWYRQDPGQGLRLIYYSQIVNDFQKGDIAEGYSVSREKKESFPLTVTSAQKNPTAFYLCASSIVETGSNEQFFGPGTRLTVL.

This clonotype was picked up many times. The rearrangement joins TRBV7-9 to TRBJ2-1; 13 nucleotides agree with TRBD2. The J segment lost 0 bases and the V segment lost 0 bases, leaving 5 bases of the junction unmatched. Per germline, CDR1 SEHNR and CDR2 FQNEAQ (reference sequence). The CDR3 is made up of 19 amino acids. This CDR3 is CASSLALAGGPRSYNEQFF. The CDR3 coding sequence is TGTGCCAGCAGCTTAGCACTAGCGGGAGGGCCCCGCTCCTACAATGAGCAGTTCTTC.

This clonotype showed up many times. The chain couples TRBV27 to TRBJ1-1; D remains ambiguous. Germline CDR1 reads MNHEY; CDR2 reads SMNVEV (reference sequence). The CDR3 has 13 residues. Trimming shortened V by 3 bases and J by 6 bases, and 11 bases separated the two germline ends. The CDR3 nucleotides read TGTGCCAGCAGTTTTTTTGGGCAGTCTGAAGCTTTCTTT. Translated: CASSFFGQSEAFF.

This clonotype showed up many times. The CDR3 DNA follows: TGTGCCATCAGTGAGGCGGGACTAGTTTCAGATACGCAGTATTTT. Its translation is CAISEAGLVSDTQYF. V is TRBV10-3 and J is TRBJ2-3; 8 bases agree with TRBD2. Germline V gene data show CDR1 as ENHRY and CDR2 as SYGVKD. V lost 2 bases, J lost 4 bases, and 5 bases stayed unmatched. CDR3 size: 15 residues.

This clonotype was seen repeatedly, ten times or more. The chain carries TRBV28 and TRBJ2-7; D gene unclear. The CDR3 is 13 amino acids. Germline lookup yields CDR1 MDHEN and CDR2 SYDVKM. With 8 bases removed from V and 3 bases from J, the gap between germline ends came to 14 bases. CDR3 region: CASAGAPLYEQYF. The DNA of the CDR3 is TGTGCCAGCGCCGGCGCCCCACTCTACGAGCAGTACTTC.

A note on this clonotype: A clone one base away is much larger, so this may be a read error. The chain has TRBV28 and TRBJ1-1; 10 nucleotides agree with TRBD1. The junction had 10 bases not matched to a gene; V was cut back by 6 bases and J by 9 bases. The CDR3 has 14 amino acids. Germline V lookup: CDR1 MDHEN, CDR2 SYDVKM. Here the CDR3 DNA reads TGTGCCAGCAGAGAGGGACAGGGGACGCACCAAGCTTTCTTT. Translated, it gives CASREGQGTHQAFF.

On this clonotype itself: A much larger clonotype is one base distant, so this may be a read error. The rearrangement joins TRBV7-9 to TRBJ2-5; D is undetermined. The V end lost 4 bases, the J end lost 7 bases, and 7 bases lay between the germline ends. Germline V gives CDR1 SEHNR, CDR2 FQNEAQ (reference sequence). This CDR3 is 11 amino acids long. Here the CDR3 reads CASSSSGTQYF. The CDR3 DNA is TGTGCCAGCAGCTCTTCAGGGACCCAGTACTTC.

In this sample, this clonotype turned up many times. This sequence joins TRBV6-2 or TRBV6-3 and TRBJ1-1; TRBD1 matches at 10 bases. The CDR3 sequence is 17 residues long. Per germline, CDR1 MNHEY and CDR2 SVGEGT. V was clipped by 8 bases and J by 0 bases; unmatched bases: 12. The CDR3, as DNA: TGTGCCAGCGCGATTAAGACAGGGGGCTTCCTGAACACTGAAGCTTTCTTT. Translating it yields CASAIKTGGFLNTEAFF.

This clonotype came up many times. The chain has TRBV9 and TRBJ2-7; the match to TRBD2 covers 8 bases. Per the germline V gene, CDR1 is SGDLS and CDR2 is YYNGEE. V was pared by 0 bases and J by 3 bases, with 5 bases of the junction left unmatched. This CDR3 has 15 residues. The CDR3 here is CASSVASGSLYEQYF. In nucleotides, the CDR3 is TGTGCCAGCAGCGTAGCAAGCGGGAGTCTCTACGAGCAGTACTTC.

This clonotype was observed many times. The chain carries TRBV3-1 and TRBJ2-3; the D is unclear. The CDR3 runs 16 residues. Germline values: CDR1 LGHDT, CDR2 YNNKEL (reference sequence). Trimming took off 4 bases at V and 2 bases at J, with 16 bases between the two ends. The CDR3 sequence: CASSPLLTSVTDTQYF. In DNA, the CDR3 is TGTGCCAGCAGCCCCCTCCTGACATCCGTCACAGATACGCAGTATTTT.

The table lists this clonotype with many counts. The chain couples TRBV7-9 to TRBJ2-3, with TRBD2 identical over 8 bases. This CDR3 has 16 amino acids. J gave up 3 bases and V 2 bases, and 7 bases lay outside the gene matches. Germline CDR1 and CDR2: SEHNR and FQNEAQ (reference sequence). CDR3 in DNA: TGTGCCAGCAGCTTACCGGGGGGGCCTCGGACAGATACGCAGTATTTT. Its protein is CASSLPGGPRTDTQYF.

This clonotype was detected ten times or more. The chain recombines TRBV28 with TRBJ2-3, with D unresolved. Germline lookup yields CDR1 MDHEN and CDR2 SYDVKM. The CDR3 contains 12 residues. The V end was cut by 5 bases, the J end by 2 bases, with 5 bases between. The CDR3 here is CASSRHTDTQYF. DNA for the CDR3: TGTGCCAGCAGTCGCCACACAGATACGCAGTATTTT.

The V and J genes are TRBV13 and TRBJ2-7; D could derive from TRBD1 or TRBD2 (5 bases each). Germline CDR1 reads PRHDT; CDR2 reads FYEKMQ (reference sequence). The V end was cut by 2 bases, the J end by 4 bases, with 12 bases between. CDR3 length: 14 residues. CDR3: CASSLNQGVYEQYF. The CDR3 coding sequence is TGTGCCAGCAGCTTAAACCAGGGAGTTTACGAGCAGTACTTC. Combining the CDR3 with reference TRBV13 and TRBJ2-7 gives the whole variable domain AAGVIQSPRHLIKEKRETATLKCYPIPRHDTVYWYQQGPGQDPQFLISFYEKMQSDKGSIPDRFSAQQFSDYHSELNMSSLELGDSALYFCASSLNQGVYEQYFGPGTRLTVT.

The chain carries TRBV20-1 and TRBJ2-1; 14 bases agree with TRBD2. Trimming removed 0 bases from V and 0 bases from J; junction bases left unmatched: 10. Germline-derived CDR1 and CDR2 are DFQATT and SNEGSKA (reference sequence). The CDR3 is 20 amino acids. The CDR3 loop reads CSARDSGLAGGPSSYNEQFF. In DNA, the CDR3 is TGCAGTGCTAGAGACTCCGGACTAGCGGGAGGCCCCAGCTCCTACAATGAGCAGTTCTTC.

This clonotype was observed a few times. This chain connects TRBV7-9 to TRBJ1-6, with D possibly TRBD1 on 6 matching bases. Germline lookup yields CDR1 SEHNR and CDR2 FQNEAQ (reference sequence). The CDR3 covers 14 residues. V was trimmed by 7 bases and J by 9 bases, leaving 16 bases between them. The CDR3 coding sequence is TGTGCCAGCATGGGGGCAGGGGACTTTTCACCCCTCCACTTT. It encodes CASMGAGDFSPLHF.